This T cell receptor (beta chain) derives from a study of blood T cell repertoires in COVID-19. This CDR3 region has 12 residues. Trimming took off 5 bases at V and 7 bases at J, with 9 bases between the two ends. Germline CDR1 is SGHTA and CDR2 is FQGNSA. Only in-frame clones appear in the TCRdb table, and some are missing; sequencing was by immunoSEQ multiplex PCR. The sample shows about 170,000 clones, about 83% of them seen only once. This clone showed up many times. This TCR derives from a woman in her seventies who had recovered from COVID-19. The specimen was peripheral blood. The chain is built from TRBV7-2 and TRBJ2-1; the D gene is possibly TRBD2 (5 bases). CDR3 DNA sequence: TGTGCCAGCAGCCCCGGCGGGAATGAGCAGTTCTTC. It translates to CASSPGGNEQFF.